This TCR beta chain was recovered during a study of post-analysis software for immune sequencing data. Whole-study results and caveats: Compared with controls, patients showed significantly lower normalized Chao1 diversity. Those samples that were prepared in the same batch co-clustered strongly by F measure.

Researchers reported that TCR beta cDNA libraries carried unique molecular identifiers. TCRdb ran MiXCR on the PCR reads and lists one entry per CDR3 protein. The sample shows about 540,000 distinct CDR3 sequences, around 31% of them seen only once. This clonotype has more than one count but fewer than ten. Its antigen is unidentified. The receptor comes from a girl aged 2-17 years with multiple sclerosis. The material sequenced was blood.

CDR3 in DNA: TGTGCCAGCAGTTCCCCGGGCGGGCAGGAGTATGGCTACACCTTC. Protein product: CASSSPGGQEYGYTF. V and J are TRBV28 and TRBJ1-2; D not resolved. Germline values: CDR1 MDHEN, CDR2 SYDVKM. This CDR3 has 15 residues. With 4 bases removed from V and 5 bases from J, the gap between germline ends came to 17 bases.